The 26 T cell receptor beta chains below come from one sample, sequenced in a study of technical replicates of blood from a few donors. Libraries were prepared by immunoSEQ multiplex PCR; TCRdb keeps only in-frame clonotypes and omits some of them. The sample holds about 79,000 clones; more than 90% are singletons and the top ten take 0.39%. The sequencing sample was made of T cells isolated from PBMCs. These receptors all stem from a human donor in good health. Some clones in this sample may be carry-over from other donors' samples.

The chain recombines TRBV5-1 with TRBJ1-4; 9 positions agree with TRBD1. Germline V CDR1 and CDR2: SGHRS, YFSETQ. V shed 4 bases, J shed 6 bases, and the junction held 4 bases outside the gene matches. The CDR3 has 14 amino acids. CDR3 in amino acids: CASSLRTGDEKLFF. The CDR3 bases are TGCGCCAGCAGCCTAAGGACAGGGGATGAAAAACTGTTTTTT.

V gene TRBV18 combines with J gene TRBJ2-7; D perhaps matches TRBD2 (6 bases). CDR1 is KGHSH and CDR2 is LQKENI in the germline V gene. The CDR3 spans 15 residues. V was cut by 2 bases and J by 2 bases, with 13 bases left in between. DNA for the CDR3: TGTGCCAGCTCACCAGGGCTAGCGAGCACCTACGAGCAGTACTTC. Translated, it gives CASSPGLASTYEQYF.

The J gene is TRBJ1-5, the V gene TRBV7-2; D call uncertain. V was cut by 7 bases and J by 0 bases, with 13 bases left in between. The CDR3 has 15 residues. Germline CDR1 SGHTA, CDR2 FQGNSA. The CDR3 region is CASNPGLDSNQPQHF. CDR3 in DNA: TGTGCCAGCAATCCTGGTCTAGATAGCAATCAGCCCCAGCATTTT.

This chain joins TRBV4-3 and TRBJ2-5; the D gene is possibly TRBD1 (6 bases). Germline V CDR1 and CDR2: LGHNA, YSLEER. CDR3 length: 13 amino acids. The ends were cut back, 2 bases at V and 4 bases at J, with 8 bases in the middle. The CDR3 loop reads CASSQQGLETQYF. Here the CDR3 DNA reads TGCGCCAGCAGCCAACAGGGGTTAGAGACCCAGTACTTC.

The chain links TRBV11-2 to TRBJ2-7, with TRBD1 matching over 9 bases. The CDR3 runs 14 residues. Trimming took 5 bases from V and 5 from J; bases not matched to a gene: 7. CDR1 is SGHAT, CDR2 FQNNGV, per germline. DNA of the CDR3: TGTGCCAGCAGCGTGGGACAGGGAGACCACGAGCAGTACTTC. Translating gives CASSVGQGDHEQYF.

The rearrangement uses TRBV5-1 and TRBJ2-1; 14 nucleotides agree with TRBD2. Germline CDR1 SGHRS, CDR2 YFSETQ. Unmatched junction bases numbered 2, after V lost 0 bases and J lost 9 bases. This CDR3 spans 15 amino acids. This CDR3 reads CASSLGLAGGGEQFF. The CDR3 DNA is TGCGCCAGCAGCTTGGGACTAGCGGGAGGGGGTGAGCAGTTCTTC.

This clone occurred once. V usage is TRBV9 and J usage is TRBJ2-7; TRBD1 might be the D (6 bases). Germline lookup yields CDR1 SGDLS and CDR2 YYNGEE. This CDR3 has 13 amino acids. Trimming left V 3 bases short and J 5 bases short, with 12 bases between. The CDR3 bases are TGTGCCAGCAGCGCTACAGGGAACCACGAGCAGTACTTC. Protein product: CASSATGNHEQYF.

The CDR3 region has the DNA TGTGCCAGCAGCTTAAGCGTAGGGGCCAATGAGCAGTTCTTC. Encoded protein: CASSLSVGANEQFF. The V call is TRBV7-3, the J call TRBJ2-1; tentatively, D is TRBD1 (5 bases). Trimming pared 1 base from V and 6 bases from J, leaving 10 bases between. This CDR3 has 14 residues. Germline lookup yields CDR1 SGHTA and CDR2 FQGTGA.

V and J are TRBV10-3 and TRBJ1-1; no clear D gene. The ends were cut back, 3 bases at V and 4 bases at J, with 6 bases in the middle. The CDR3 length is 12 residues. The germline gives CDR1 ENHRY, CDR2 SYGVKD. The CDR3 spells CAISDTPTEAFF. CDR3 in DNA: TGTGCCATCAGTGACACACCCACTGAAGCTTTCTTT.

The chain uses TRBV4-1 and TRBJ1-2; 8 nucleotides align to TRBD1. The CDR3 is 16 residues long. Trimming took 2 bases from V and 8 from J; bases not matched to a gene: 13. Germline CDR1 MGHRA, CDR2 YSYEKL. CDR3: CASSQNPRRTGKGYTF. The CDR3, as DNA: TGCGCCAGCAGCCAAAACCCTCGACGGACAGGGAAGGGCTACACCTTC.

The V gene is TRBV29-1, the J gene TRBJ2-3; 9 bases fit TRBD1. The CDR3 loop spans 13 amino acids. CDR1 and CDR2 (germline): SQVTM, ANQGSEA. Losses at the gene ends were 6 bases for V and 1 base for J; bases not matched to a gene: 2. This CDR3 is CSVRQGGTDTQYF. The CDR3 bases are TGCAGCGTGCGACAGGGGGGCACAGATACGCAGTATTTT.

The chain employs TRBV6-5 and TRBJ2-7, with D possibly TRBD2 on 5 matching bases. Trimming shortened V by 2 bases and J by 2 bases, and 10 bases separated the two germline ends. Germline V gene data show CDR1 as MNHEY and CDR2 as SVGAGI. The CDR3 spans 14 residues. The CDR3 sequence is CASSYADGTYEQYF. In DNA form, the CDR3 reads TGTGCCAGCAGTTACGCGGACGGGACCTACGAGCAGTACTTC.

CDR3 sequence (DNA): TGTGCCAGCAGCTTCGCGGGAGCTTACAATGAGCAGTTCTTC. This codes for CASSFAGAYNEQFF. This chain joins TRBV11-2 and TRBJ2-1; TRBD2 aligns across 7 bases. J gave up 4 bases and V 3 bases, and 3 bases lay outside the gene matches. CDR1 SGHAT and CDR2 FQNNGV come from the germline V gene. The CDR3 is 14 residues long.

This rearrangement joins TRBV7-9 to TRBJ2-7, with D hard to call. Germline V CDR1 and CDR2: SEHNR, FQNEAQ (reference sequence). V was shortened by 8 bases and J by 0 bases, with 11 bases between the two germline ends. This CDR3 region has 13 residues. CDR3 DNA: TGTGCCAGCGAAACTTCCGGCTCCTACGAGCAGTACTTC. It codes for CASETSGSYEQYF.

This clone occurred once. This rearrangement joins TRBV4-1 to TRBJ1-2; unclear D gene. V was shortened by 4 bases and J by 8 bases, with 20 bases between the two germline ends. This CDR3 spans 15 amino acids. Per the germline V gene, CDR1 is MGHRA and CDR2 is YSYEKL. The CDR3 DNA is TGCGCCAGCAGCCCATCGGCCGGAGGCCCTCGCGGCTACACCTTC. Its translation is CASSPSAGGPRGYTF.

This chain joins TRBV29-1 and TRBJ2-1; 13 nucleotides agree with TRBD2. The CDR3 runs 17 residues. The V gene end was trimmed by 8 bases and the J gene end by 1 base; junction bases not matched to a gene: 11. Germline CDR1 SQVTM, CDR2 ANQGSEA. The CDR3 DNA reads TGCAGCTCTGGACTAGCGGGAGCTTTAGGGTCCTACAATGAGCAGTTCTTC. This gives the protein CSSGLAGALGSYNEQFF.

This chain uses TRBV10-3 with TRBJ2-5; TRBD2 is a possible D gene (5 bases). The CDR3 covers 15 residues. CDR1 ENHRY and CDR2 SYGVKD come from the germline V gene. V lost 4 bases, J lost 5 bases, and 17 bases lay in between. In nucleotides, the CDR3 is TGTGCCATCAGTGGGGGAGAAGATATATTTGAGACCCAGTACTTC. This codes for CAISGGEDIFETQYF.

This clone was seen a single time. The genes are TRBV4-2 and TRBJ1-2; tentatively, D is TRBD1 (5 bases). Germline assignment: CDR1 LGHNA and CDR2 YNFKEQ. Trimming took off 4 bases at V and 1 base at J, with 10 bases between the two ends. This CDR3 is 14 amino acids long. CDR3 coding DNA: TGTGCCAGCAGCCCGGATAGGGGTAACTATGGCTACACCTTC. Residues: CASSPDRGNYGYTF.

The chain joins TRBV7-3 to TRBJ2-1; TRBD2 matches 8 bases. J was trimmed by 8 bases and V by 0 bases; bases with no gene match: 6. The CDR3 totals 15 residues. Germline lookup yields CDR1 SGHTA and CDR2 FQGTGA. CDR3 nucleotide sequence: TGTGCCAGCAGCTTAACTGTACTAGCGGTAGATGAGCAGTTCTTC. This codes for CASSLTVLAVDEQFF.

For this clone: The junction departs from the called germline gene at one end, perhaps through a read error. The chain joins TRBV7-7 to TRBJ2-5; 10 nucleotides line up with TRBD2. This CDR3 has 16 residues. The germline V gene encodes CDR1 SSHAT and CDR2 FNYEAQ (reference sequence). CDR3 in DNA: TGTGCTAGCAGCGAGACCCTAGCGGGAGCCTCAGAGACCCAGTACTTC. Translating it yields CASSETLAGASETQYF.

The chain employs TRBV19 and TRBJ1-1, with no clear D. Germline V gene sequence: CDR1 LNHDA, CDR2 SQIVND (reference sequence). Deletions cut 2 bases from V and 6 bases from J, with 19 bases between. There are 16 residues in the CDR3. The CDR3 protein is CASSIIYSSLGSEAFF. The CDR3 DNA follows: TGTGCCAGTAGTATAATCTATAGTTCTCTCGGGTCTGAAGCTTTCTTT.

This clone was observed once. This sequence joins TRBV19 and TRBJ2-3; 8 positions agree with TRBD1. Germline-derived CDR1 and CDR2 are LNHDA and SQIVND (reference sequence). Losses at the gene ends were 3 bases for V and 5 bases for J; bases not matched to a gene: 4. This CDR3 has 14 amino acids. CDR3 residues: CASSMDRAIDTQYF. In DNA form, the CDR3 reads TGTGCCAGTAGTATGGACAGGGCAATAGATACGCAGTATTTT.

The chain is built from TRBV11-2 and TRBJ1-3; tentatively, D is TRBD1 (6 bases). CDR1 is SGHAT and CDR2 is FQNNGV in the germline V gene. There are 18 residues in the CDR3. With 1 base removed from V and 0 bases from J, the gap between germline ends came to 16 bases. The DNA for the CDR3 is TGTGCCAGCAGCTTAGGCGCAGGGGTGGCCGCCTCTGGAAACACCATATATTTT. Its protein is CASSLGAGVAASGNTIYF.

As DNA, the CDR3 is TGCGCCAGCAGCCCTAGCGGGAGGAACACAGATACGCAGTATTTT. This translates into CASSPSGRNTDTQYF. The chain has TRBV5-1 and TRBJ2-3; 11 bases match TRBD2. Trimming removed 4 bases from V and 2 bases from J; junction bases left unmatched: 3. The CDR3 covers 15 residues. Germline lookup yields CDR1 SGHRS and CDR2 YFSETQ.

The genes are TRBV5-4 and TRBJ1-4; maybe TRBD1 (6 bases). CDR1 is SGHNT and CDR2 is YYREEE in the germline V gene (reference sequence). Deletions cut 2 bases from V and 7 bases from J, with 9 bases between. The CDR3 length is 13 residues. The chain's CDR3 is CASSFQGREKLFF. The CDR3 coding sequence is TGTGCCAGCAGCTTTCAGGGGCGTGAAAAACTGTTTTTT.

The rearrangement uses TRBV7-3 and TRBJ2-1; TRBD2 is a possible D gene (5 bases). Trimming left V 5 bases short and J 8 bases short, with 19 bases between. Germline CDR1 is SGHTA and CDR2 is FQGTGA. The CDR3 is 15 amino acids. CDR3 loop: CASSPYVGTGYEQFF. The CDR3 DNA reads TGTGCCAGCAGCCCCTATGTGGGCACGGGATATGAGCAGTTCTTC.